The 5 T cell receptor beta chains below were found in one sample sequenced in a study of blood T cell repertoires in COVID-19. Here immunoSEQ multiplex PCR was the method, and the copy in TCRdb shows in-frame clones only, minus some. The data contain some 110,000 clones, about 88% of them singletons. Sequencing was carried out using peripheral blood. These receptor sequences come from a human donor in a cohort sampled during active COVID-19.

V usage is TRBV24-1 and J usage is TRBJ2-2; weak D call: TRBD1 (5 bases). V was pared by 2 bases and J by 6 bases, with 6 bases between. In germline, CDR1 is KGHDR, CDR2 SFDVKD. This CDR3 has 13 residues. The CDR3 protein is CATSDYRPGELFF. The CDR3 DNA is TGTGCCACCAGTGATTACAGGCCCGGGGAGCTGTTTTTT.

CDR3 protein: CASSRTGGGIRTEAFF. CDR3 DNA: TGTGCCAGCAGTCGAACAGGGGGAGGTATCAGGACTGAAGCTTTCTTT. J is TRBJ1-1 and V is TRBV9, with 8 bases lining up with TRBD1. CDR1 and CDR2 (germline): SGDLS, YYNGEE. V was pared by 5 bases and J by 5 bases, with 14 bases of the junction left unmatched. This CDR3 is 16 amino acids long.

V usage is TRBV5-4 and J usage is TRBJ1-2, with D possibly TRBD1 on 6 matching bases. The germline CDR1 and CDR2 sequences are SGHNT and YYREEE (reference sequence). V was trimmed by 4 bases and J by 6 bases, leaving 13 bases between them. The CDR3 is made up of 13 amino acids. The CDR3 sequence: CASSPQGRDGYTF. CDR3 bases: TGTGCCAGCAGCCCGCAGGGGAGGGATGGCTACACCTTC.

The CDR3 here is CASSFPSGAGGGLSSYNEQFF. DNA for the CDR3: TGTGCCAGCAGTTTCCCTTCGGGAGCGGGAGGGGGTTTAAGCTCCTACAATGAGCAGTTCTTC. V usage is TRBV28 and J usage is TRBJ2-1; 10 bases map to TRBD2. Germline loops: CDR1 MDHEN, CDR2 SYDVKM. This CDR3 comprises 21 residues. With V trimmed by 3 bases and J by 0 bases, 17 bases remained unmatched. Filled out from reference TRBV28 and TRBJ2-1, the complete variable domain reads DVKVTQSSRYLVKRTGEKVFLECVQDMDHENMFWYRQDPGLGLRLIYFSYDVKMKEKGDIPEGYSVSREKKERFSLILESASTNQTSMYLCASSFPSGAGGGLSSYNEQFFGPGTRLTVL.

V is TRBV6-4 and J is TRBJ1-1; D uncertain. V shed 3 bases and J shed 3 bases, with 20 bases lying between them. This CDR3 spans 17 amino acids. The germline gives CDR1 MRHNA, CDR2 SNTAGT. The CDR3 spells CASSEPDLTRRDTEAFF. Written as DNA, the CDR3 is TGTGCCAGCAGTGAACCCGATCTGACCAGGCGGGACACTGAAGCTTTCTTT.